The source of this T cell receptor beta chain is a study of T cell repertoires in cytomegalovirus infection. TCRdb reprocessed the reads with MiXCR, giving one entry per CDR3 protein. The sample yields about 920,000 distinct CDR3 sequences, 30% to 40% seen once. Study-wide results and caveats: Cumulative frequency of public TCR beta families picked out carriers of CMV plus the relevant HLA. HLA-C-restricted TCR beta clonotypes specific for CMV led the ex vivo response.

The junction had 7 bases not matched to a gene; V was cut back by 5 bases and J by 4 bases. The CDR3 spans 15 residues. Germline CDR1 and CDR2: SGHVS and FNYEAQ. As concerns this clonotype: What it binds is not known.

This chain uses TRBV7-6 with TRBJ2-2, with TRBD1 matching over 7 bases. This specimen consisted of cultured CD8+ T cells from PBMCs, obtained from culture after CMV antigen stimulation. This sequence originates from a human donor in good health (CMV status not recorded). Some clones in this sample may be carry-over from other donors' samples. The CDR3 nucleotides read TGTGCCAGCAGCGGCAACAGGGGTCCCACCGGGGAGCTGTTTTTT. Its translation: CASSGNRGPTGELFF.